The 9 T cell receptor beta chains presented below share a single source sample, sequenced in a study of blood T cell repertoires in COVID-19. The method was immunoSEQ multiplex PCR; TCRdb's version includes in-frame clones alone and lacks a portion of them. Found here are fewer than 400,000 clones, 80% to 90% of them singletons; the top ten hold roughly a tenth. The sequenced sample was PBMCs or T cells enriched from blood (not recorded which). These receptors were taken from a woman between 50 and 59 years old who had recovered from COVID-19.

The V call is TRBV29-1, the J call TRBJ1-1; 10 bases match TRBD1. From germline, CDR1 is SQVTM and CDR2 ANQGSEA. The CDR3 is 15 amino acids. V was clipped by 7 bases and J by 3 bases; unmatched bases: 11. CDR3 in DNA: TGCAGCGCTTCACGGGACAGGGGAGGGTACACTGAAGCTTTCTTT. Translated: CSASRDRGGYTEAFF.

This clone was seen only a few times. The V call is TRBV13, the J call TRBJ1-1, with D unclear. Trimming stripped 4 bases from V and 0 bases from J, with 9 bases between. Germline assignment: CDR1 PRHDT and CDR2 FYEKMQ (reference sequence). CDR3 length: 14 amino acids. The CDR3 bases are TGTGCCAGCAGCTACGGACTGTTGAACACTGAAGCTTTCTTT. It is translated as CASSYGLLNTEAFF.

The V gene is TRBV10-3, the J gene TRBJ2-7; 7 nucleotides line up with TRBD1. With V trimmed by 3 bases and J by 2 bases, 7 bases remained unmatched. Germline CDR1 and CDR2: ENHRY and SYGVKD. This CDR3 has 15 amino acids. The CDR3 bases are TGTGCCATCAGTGACCCGACAGGGATGGCCTACGAGCAGTACTTC. It yields the protein CAISDPTGMAYEQYF.

The V gene is TRBV1, the J gene TRBJ1-1; the table's D gene call, TRBD1, was not cross checked with the DNA. TRBV1 counts as a pseudogene. The CDR3 is made up of 16 amino acids. The CDR3 reads CTSSQEHNRGYTEAFF. The CDR3 region has the DNA TGCACCAGCAGCCAAGAGCATAACAGGGGATACACTGAAGCTTTCTTT.

The chain carries TRBV28 and TRBJ1-1, with D maybe TRBD1 (5 bases). Germline V gene sequence: CDR1 MDHEN, CDR2 SYDVKM. The CDR3 extends over 15 amino acids. V was pared by 1 base and J by 4 bases, with 13 bases between. In DNA, the CDR3 is TGTGCCAGCAGTTTATTTGGGGGGGTAGGCACTGAAGCTTTCTTT. Its protein product is CASSLFGGVGTEAFF.

The J gene is TRBJ2-2, the V gene TRBV28, with 8 bases aligning to TRBD1. V was pared by 3 bases and J by 7 bases, with 13 bases of the junction left unmatched. The germline V gene encodes CDR1 MDHEN and CDR2 SYDVKM. The length of the CDR3 is 17 residues. CDR3 sequence: CASSFYSWTGRDGELFF. CDR3 in DNA: TGTGCCAGCAGTTTTTACTCCTGGACAGGGCGTGACGGGGAGCTGTTTTTT.

The rearrangement links TRBV24-1 to TRBJ2-7; D gene ambiguous. The CDR3 is 10 residues long. Germline V gene sequence: CDR1 KGHDR, CDR2 SFDVKD. Trimming cost V 11 bases and J 2 bases, with 6 bases left between them. CDR3 protein: CASPAYEQYF. The CDR3 bases are TGTGCCAGCCCGGCCTACGAGCAGTACTTC.

The rearrangement links TRBV5-1 to TRBJ2-5, with 16 nucleotides matching TRBD2. V shed 4 bases and J 8 bases; nucleotides not matched to a gene: 17. The CDR3 loop spans 19 amino acids. Germline loops: CDR1 SGHRS, CDR2 YFSETQ. For the CDR3, the DNA is TGCGCCAGCAGCCGCCTCACCGGGACTAGCGGGGGGGCGGGCCGAACCCAGTACTTC. Translating gives CASSRLTGTSGGAGRTQYF.

The chain combines TRBV10-3 with TRBJ2-1, with D possibly matching TRBD1 (5 bases). Looked up from germline, CDR1 is ENHRY and CDR2 is SYGVKD. Trimming removed 3 bases at V and 1 base at J, with 7 bases between. The CDR3 runs 14 residues. The chain's CDR3 is CAISDKGSYNEQFF. Here the CDR3 DNA reads TGTGCCATCAGTGATAAGGGGTCCTACAATGAGCAGTTCTTC.